This TCR beta chain was identified in a study of radiation and T cells in renal cell carcinoma. Study background: Nephrectomy followed 15 Gy stereotactic body radiation by 4 weeks.

Study findings and constraints: Without pretreatment biopsies, baseline tumor clonotype presence was undetermined. Top tumor clonotypes rose in blood 2 weeks post-radiation, then contracted.

Indicated time point: baseline pretreatment blood. This sample's treatment: 15 Gy SBRT to primary tumor, nephrectomy 4 weeks later. Blood was sampled at baseline, 2 weeks and 4 weeks after SBRT. Profiling relied on immunoSEQ multiplex PCR, and the TCRdb table lists in-frame clones only, not all of them. The table records about 140,000 clones, roughly 80% of them present only once. The CDR3 has 16 residues. Germline V gene data show CDR1 as MGHRA and CDR2 as YSYEKL. With V trimmed by 4 bases and J by 7 bases, 14 bases remained unmatched. Of note for this clone: Its antigen is unidentified.

The chain combines TRBV4-1 with TRBJ1-1; TRBD1 agrees at 8 bases. The sample here was blood, taken from a patient whose treatment included radiotherapy and nephrectomy. The receptor's source is a woman aged 50 to 60 with renal cell carcinoma. CDR3 loop: CASSPSTGEGRNEAFF. DNA for the CDR3: TGCGCCAGCAGCCCCTCGACAGGGGAGGGTAGGAATGAAGCTTTCTTT.